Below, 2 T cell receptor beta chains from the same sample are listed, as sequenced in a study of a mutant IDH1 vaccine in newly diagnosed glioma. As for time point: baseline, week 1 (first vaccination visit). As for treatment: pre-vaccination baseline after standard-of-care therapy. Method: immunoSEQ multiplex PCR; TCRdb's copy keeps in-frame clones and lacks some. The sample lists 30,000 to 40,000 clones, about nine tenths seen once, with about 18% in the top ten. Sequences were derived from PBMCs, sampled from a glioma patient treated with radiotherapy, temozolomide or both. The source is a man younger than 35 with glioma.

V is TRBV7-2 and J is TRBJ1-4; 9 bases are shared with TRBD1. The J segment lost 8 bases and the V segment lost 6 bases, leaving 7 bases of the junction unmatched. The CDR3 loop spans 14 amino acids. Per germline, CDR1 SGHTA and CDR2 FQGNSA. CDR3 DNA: TGTGCCAGCAGTTCGGACAGGGGAGGGGAAAAACTGTTTTTT. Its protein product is CASSSDRGGEKLFF.

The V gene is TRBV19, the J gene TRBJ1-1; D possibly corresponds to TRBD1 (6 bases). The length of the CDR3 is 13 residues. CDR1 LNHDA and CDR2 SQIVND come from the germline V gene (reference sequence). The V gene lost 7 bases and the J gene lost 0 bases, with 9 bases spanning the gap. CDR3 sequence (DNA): TGTGCCAGTACCAGGACAGTGAACACTGAAGCTTTCTTT. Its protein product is CASTRTVNTEAFF.